One and the same sample provided the 6 T cell receptor beta chains below, sequenced in a study of blood T cell repertoires in COVID-19. Generated by immunoSEQ multiplex PCR, the TCRdb table keeps only in-frame clones and is missing some. The profile covers 150,000 or so clones, with around 84% appearing a single time and about 7.3% taken by the ten largest. Material: peripheral blood. These receptors were obtained from a man aged 50-60 years with active or convalescent COVID-19.

Concerning this clone: This CDR3 is also generated by other DNA sequences in the sample. This sequence joins TRBV16 and TRBJ1-4, with 8 positions matching TRBD1. V lost 4 bases, J lost 8 bases, and 3 bases stayed unmatched. CDR1 and CDR2 (germline): KGHSY, FQNENV. This CDR3 region has 13 residues. DNA of the CDR3: TGTGCCAGCAGCCGCGGGACAGGAGAAAAACTGTTTTTT. This encodes CASSRGTGEKLFF.

V and J are TRBV2 and TRBJ1-2; 9 positions match TRBD1. The junction had 3 bases not matched to a gene; V was cut back by 6 bases and J by 4 bases. This CDR3 has 13 amino acids. Germline assignment: CDR1 SNHLY and CDR2 FYNNEI. The CDR3 protein is CASRQGAGYGYTF. CDR3 DNA: TGTGCCAGCAGACAGGGGGCAGGCTATGGCTACACCTTC.

There are a few counts of this clone. The rearrangement links TRBV28 to TRBJ1-5; D unclear. V was cut by 5 bases and J by 7 bases, with 12 bases left in between. Germline CDR1 is MDHEN and CDR2 is SYDVKM. The CDR3 is made up of 13 amino acids. The CDR3 coding sequence is TGTGCCAGCAGTGTTCTCAGATTGCAGCCCCAGCATTTT. Its translation: CASSVLRLQPQHF.

The genes are TRBV27 and TRBJ1-6; 10 bases agree with TRBD1. This CDR3 contains 17 residues. The germline gives CDR1 MNHEY, CDR2 SMNVEV (reference sequence). The V and J ends lost 6 bases and 1 base, in that order; junction bases with no gene match: 6. CDR3 bases: TGTGCCAGCAGGGGACAGGGGATCGTTTCCTATAATTCACCCCTCCACTTT. Translating it yields CASRGQGIVSYNSPLHF.

A few counts support this clone. V is TRBV7-2 and J is TRBJ2-1; 9 bases agree with TRBD2. The ends lost 0 bases at V and 5 bases at J; junction bases unmatched: 5. Germline V gives CDR1 SGHTA, CDR2 FQGNSA. The CDR3 has 16 residues. The CDR3 sequence: CASSLALAGGNNEQFF. CDR3 DNA sequence: TGTGCCAGCAGCTTAGCGCTGGCGGGAGGGAACAATGAGCAGTTCTTC. Filled out from reference TRBV7-2 and TRBJ2-1, the complete variable domain reads GAGVSQSPSNKVTEKGKDVELRCDPISGHTALYWYRQSLGQGLEFLIYFQGNSAPDKSGLPSDRFSAERTGGSVSTLTIQRTQQEDSAVYLCASSLALAGGNNEQFFGPGTRLTVL.

The J gene is TRBJ1-3, the V gene TRBV15; maybe TRBD1 (6 bases). CDR3 size: 16 residues. In germline, CDR1 is LNHNV, CDR2 YYDKDF (reference sequence). Trimming cost V 0 bases and J 7 bases, with 16 bases left between them. CDR3 nucleotides: TGTGCCACCAGCAGAGATAGGCGTGCAGGGGAGAACACCATATATTTT. Residues: CATSRDRRAGENTIYF.